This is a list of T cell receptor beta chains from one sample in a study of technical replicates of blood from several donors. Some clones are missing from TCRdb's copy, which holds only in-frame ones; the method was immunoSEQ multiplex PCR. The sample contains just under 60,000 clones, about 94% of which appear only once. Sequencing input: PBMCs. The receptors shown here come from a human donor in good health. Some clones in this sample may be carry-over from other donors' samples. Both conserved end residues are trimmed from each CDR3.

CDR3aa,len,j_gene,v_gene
ASSQDRGSGQAYNEQF,16,TRBJ2-1,TRBV4-1
ASSLAGLGGRTEAF,14,TRBJ1-1,TRBV5-1
ASSQETKYRGPRGYGYT,17,TRBJ1-2,TRBV4-2
ASSVWDRSSGNTIY,14,TRBJ1-3,TRBV9
ASSLALRGGGETQY,14,TRBJ2-5,TRBV7-2
ASSGRDRSFAF,11,TRBJ1-1,TRBV7-2
ASSPGLAGVETQY,13,TRBJ2-5,TRBV7-2
SVWLAGVPDTQY,12,TRBJ2-3,TRBV29-1
ASSLPGPNSPLH,12,TRBJ1-6,TRBV9
ASSSTDRGYEQY,12,TRBJ2-7,TRBV7-2
ASSDSGSQNEQF,12,TRBJ2-1,TRBV6-4
ASSDSGEGFNEQF,13,TRBJ2-1,TRBV6-4
ASSLTQAVVSKLF,13,TRBJ1-4,TRBV7-2
ASSLTGGYTNEKLF,14,TRBJ1-4,TRBV7-9
SVLGQFNTGELF,12,TRBJ2-2,TRBV29-1
ASSPAGTSGYNEQF,14,TRBJ2-1,TRBV18
AISEFGGSSPLH,12,TRBJ1-6,TRBV10-3
ASSLSRQGHYGYT,13,TRBJ1-2,TRBV7-6
ASSVGAGGLQETQY,14,TRBJ2-5,TRBV9
ASSLAGAGPYEQY,13,TRBJ2-7,TRBV7-8
ASSRRTGRNNEQF,13,TRBJ2-1,TRBV7-6
ASSPYSGNEQF,11,TRBJ2-1,TRBV7-2
ASSLTSGSYEQY,12,TRBJ2-7,TRBV7-9
ASSPGPTGAQPQH,13,TRBJ1-5,TRBV4-1
ATGGGAVADTQY,12,TRBJ2-3,TRBV15
ASGRFSYEQY,10,TRBJ2-7,TRBV7-9
ASRTIGTGTREQY,13,TRBJ2-7,TRBV6-5
AIAQGAAGNTIY,12,TRBJ1-3,TRBV6-1
ASSSGTPSGNTIY,13,TRBJ1-3,TRBV5-1
ASSSIIRDRADTGELF,16,TRBJ2-2,TRBV7-9
ASSLGGSGANVLT,13,TRBJ2-6,TRBV28
ASSQGPGTMSYEQY,14,TRBJ2-7,TRBV4-3
ASSLSASAEAF,11,TRBJ1-1,TRBV7-9
ASFAGPDTQY,10,TRBJ2-3,TRBV6-5
ASSPTSGGYNEQF,13,TRBJ2-1,TRBV6-6
ASSPRAGQGPNTEAF,15,TRBJ1-1,TRBV2
ASSPLRDANYGYT,13,TRBJ1-2,TRBV7-9
ATKREWAYNEQF,12,TRBJ2-1,TRBV30
ASSPGGGRMRSPLH,14,TRBJ1-6,TRBV5-8
ASSLGTGGNQPQH,13,TRBJ1-5,TRBV5-4
ASNRLLGDTQY,11,TRBJ2-3,TRBV2
ASSTPGQGPTSSYNEQF,17,TRBJ2-1,TRBV7-2
ASSPGTFTTLSDTDTQY,17,TRBJ2-3,TRBV6-8
ASSPNPSDPDTQY,13,TRBJ2-3,TRBV6-4
ASSLKDSQETQY,12,TRBJ2-5,TRBV5-1